This paragraph covers one T cell receptor (beta chain) sequence. In germline, CDR1 is SGHRS, CDR2 YFSETQ. V shed 9 bases and J shed 3 bases, with 13 bases lying between them. This CDR3 has 12 amino acids. The source of the sample is a study of blood T cells in healthy people across ages. A second PCR, run for 7 to 11 cycles, used a sample-barcoded 5' primer plus a J-beta primer mix. From the 5' RACE reads, TCRdb called clonotypes with MiXCR, one entry per CDR3 protein. The data hold roughly 1.9 million distinct CDR3 sequences, with about two fifths observed a single time. The source is a human donor in good health. The chain links TRBV5-1 to TRBJ2-7; no clear D. Material for sequencing was blood. The DNA for the CDR3 is TGCGCCAAAACCCAGGTTCGCTACGAGCAGTACTTC. This sequence encodes CAKTQVRYEQYF.